Shown below are 20 T cell receptor beta chains from a single sample sequenced in a study of T cell responses to AZD1222 COVID-19 vaccine. Using immunoSEQ multiplex PCR, the repertoire was profiled, and TCRdb retains in-frame clones only, with some absent. The repertoire holds about 110,000 clones, with 88% as singletons. Sequences were derived from peripheral blood, sampled 28 days after the second AZD1222 dose. The receptors were gathered from an adult who received the AZD1222 COVID-19 vaccine.

The chain couples TRBV11-3 to TRBJ1-5; a possible D gene is TRBD1 (6 bases). Trimming removed 0 bases from V and 0 bases from J, with 12 bases in between. Germline V gene sequence: CDR1 SGHNT, CDR2 YENEEA. This CDR3 region has 17 residues. The CDR3 here is CASSLDQRQVSNQPQHF. As DNA, the CDR3 is TGTGCCAGCAGCTTAGATCAGCGACAGGTTAGCAATCAGCCCCAGCATTTT.

This chain joins TRBV12-3 or TRBV12-4 and TRBJ1-2; D unresolved. Trimming left V 0 bases short and J 5 bases short, with 7 bases between. The CDR3 has 13 residues. The CDR3 is CASSLAQGYGYTF. DNA for the CDR3: TGTGCCAGCAGTTTAGCGCAAGGATATGGCTACACCTTC.

V and J are TRBV7-9 and TRBJ2-3; D may be TRBD2 (6 bases). The V end was cut by 3 bases, the J end by 2 bases, with 15 bases between. The germline CDR1 and CDR2 sequences are SEHNR and FQNEAQ (reference sequence). This CDR3 contains 16 residues. CDR3 sequence (DNA): TGTGCCAGCAGCTTGTTGGCGGGGATTTTCACAGATACGCAGTATTTT. It translates to CASSLLAGIFTDTQYF.

This chain uses TRBV3-1 (or the pseudogene TRBV3-2) with TRBJ2-5; weak D call: TRBD1 (6 bases). Germline V lookup: CDR1 LGHDT, CDR2 YNNKEL (reference sequence). Deletions cut 2 bases from V and 1 base from J, with 14 bases between. The CDR3 length is 16 residues. Here the CDR3 reads CASSQRSQGSQETQYF. Here the CDR3 DNA reads TGTGCCAGCAGCCAAAGGTCACAGGGATCCCAAGAGACCCAGTACTTC.

The chain carries TRBV6-5 and TRBJ2-5, with a weak D call TRBD1 (7 bases). This CDR3 is 14 amino acids long. Germline CDR1 reads MNHEY; CDR2 reads SVGAGI. V was pared by 7 bases and J by 1 base, with 13 bases between. The CDR3 DNA follows: TGTGCCAGCAACCCGGGGGACAGCCAAGAGACCCAGTACTTC. Its translation: CASNPGDSQETQYF.

V and J are TRBV5-6 and TRBJ1-2; D ambiguous. The CDR3 contains 11 residues. Per the germline V gene, CDR1 is SGHDT and CDR2 is YYEEEE. V was trimmed by 4 bases and J by 4 bases, leaving 5 bases between them. This chain's CDR3 is CASSPGYGYTF. CDR3 in DNA: TGTGCCAGCAGCCCCGGCTATGGCTACACCTTC.

This clone occurred many times. V gene TRBV29-1 combines with J gene TRBJ2-7, with 7 bases matching TRBD2. The junction had 16 bases not matched to a gene; V was cut back by 4 bases and J by 7 bases. CDR1 and CDR2 from the germline V gene are SQVTM and ANQGSEA. The CDR3 runs 15 residues. The CDR3 bases are TGCAGCGTTGGCAGATGGGGGGAGGGTTGTAGTGAGCAGTACTTC. This sequence encodes CSVGRWGEGCSEQYF.

V and J are TRBV10-3 and TRBJ1-4; D ambiguous. This CDR3 contains 14 residues. Trimming removed 4 bases from V and 7 bases from J, with 13 bases in between. Germline V gives CDR1 ENHRY, CDR2 SYGVKD. CDR3 loop: CAISAERYGEKLFF. CDR3 nucleotide sequence: TGTGCCATCAGTGCAGAGAGGTACGGTGAAAAACTGTTTTTT.

The V call is TRBV7-8, the J call TRBJ1-3; tentative D call: TRBD1 (5 bases). Trimming pared 5 bases from V and 3 bases from J, leaving 17 bases between. Germline V gene sequence: CDR1 SGHVS, CDR2 FQNEAQ. CDR3 length equals 16 residues. As DNA, the CDR3 is TGTGCCAGCAGCCTGCGGGGGAGGGCAAATGGAAACACCATATATTTT. Residues: CASSLRGRANGNTIYF.

The V and J genes are TRBV29-1 and TRBJ2-2; no clear D gene. The germline gives CDR1 SQVTM, CDR2 ANQGSEA. The CDR3 length is 14 residues. Trimming stripped 5 bases from V and 3 bases from J, with 13 bases between. DNA for the CDR3: TGCAGCGTTAAAACCCCAGGAGACACCGGGGAGCTGTTTTTT. It codes for CSVKTPGDTGELFF.

The chain has TRBV19 and TRBJ2-1; weak D call: TRBD2 (5 bases). Deletions cut 1 base from V and 4 bases from J, with 20 bases between. The CDR3 has 18 amino acids. Germline V lookup: CDR1 LNHDA, CDR2 SQIVND (reference sequence). The CDR3 nucleotides are TGTGCCAGTAGTATAGCGGCGGCGACACGGGGAATATACAATGAGCAGTTCTTC. It encodes CASSIAAATRGIYNEQFF.

The chain recombines TRBV6-1 with TRBJ2-5; 9 positions match TRBD2. The CDR3 extends over 16 amino acids. In germline, CDR1 is MNHNS, CDR2 SASEGT. V was pared by 2 bases and J by 5 bases, with 9 bases of the junction left unmatched. In DNA form, the CDR3 reads TGTGCCAGCAGTGAACAGGAGGGACTAGCAGGCGAGACCCAGTACTTC. This sequence encodes CASSEQEGLAGETQYF.

This clone is a singleton in its sample. The chain links TRBV7-8 to TRBJ2-1; maybe TRBD2 (6 bases). This CDR3 has 16 residues. V was trimmed by 1 base and J by 3 bases, leaving 13 bases between them. Per the germline V gene, CDR1 is SGHVS and CDR2 is FQNEAQ. The CDR3 loop reads CASSLEPGLNYNEQFF. CDR3 nucleotide sequence: TGTGCCAGCAGCTTAGAACCGGGACTCAACTACAATGAGCAGTTCTTC. Together with reference TRBV7-8 and TRBJ2-1, the CDR3 gives the full variable domain: GAGVSQSPRYKVAKRGQDVALRCDPISGHVSLFWYQQALGQGPEFLTYFQNEAQLDKSGLPSDRFFAERPEGSVSTLKIQRTQQEDSAVYLCASSLEPGLNYNEQFFGPGTRLTVL.

The rearrangement uses TRBV7-9 and TRBJ1-4; D not resolved. There are 14 residues in the CDR3. Trimming took off 6 bases at V and 10 bases at J, with 18 bases between the two ends. CDR1 and CDR2 (germline): SEHNR, FQNEAQ (reference sequence). The CDR3 region is CASSYPGVTGKLFF. In nucleotides, the CDR3 is TGTGCCAGCAGTTACCCAGGAGTGACCGGAAAACTGTTTTTT. The full variable domain, rest sourced from reference TRBV7-9 and TRBJ1-4, is DTGVSQNPRHKITKRGQNVTFRCDPISEHNRLYWYRQTLGQGPEFLTYFQNEAQLEKSRLLSDRFSAERPKGSFSTLEIQRTEQGDSAMYLCASSYPGVTGKLFFGSGTQLSVL.

This rearrangement joins TRBV9 to TRBJ2-1; TRBD2 matches 9 bases. Germline V gene sequence: CDR1 SGDLS, CDR2 YYNGEE. The CDR3 covers 16 residues. After removal of 3 bases from V and 6 bases from J, the junction contained 10 bases not matched to a gene. CDR3 DNA: TGTGCCAGCAGCGCCCCGACTAGCGGTGCTCCCAATGAGCAGTTCTTC. Translating gives CASSAPTSGAPNEQFF. Variable domain in full (rest from reference TRBV9 and TRBJ2-1): DSGVTQTPKHLITATGQRVTLRCSPRSGDLSVYWYQQSLDQGLQFLIQYYNGEERAKGNILERFSAQQFPDLHSELNLSSLELGDSALYFCASSAPTSGAPNEQFFGPGTRLTVL.

This clone was counted a single time. V is TRBV9 and J is TRBJ1-1; D remains unclear. The V and J ends lost 2 bases and 3 bases respectively, with 8 bases between them. From germline, CDR1 is SGDLS and CDR2 YYNGEE. This CDR3 is built from 13 residues. CDR3 protein: CASSVGWDTEAFF. CDR3 sequence (DNA): TGTGCCAGCAGCGTCGGGTGGGACACTGAAGCTTTCTTT.

The J gene is TRBJ1-1, the V gene TRBV9; D ambiguous. The CDR3 has 16 amino acids. Trimming cost V 0 bases and J 4 bases, with 16 bases left between them. Germline CDR1 and CDR2: SGDLS and YYNGEE. CDR3 coding DNA: TGTGCCAGCAGCGTAGTATTGCGGGGTGAGGGCACTGAAGCTTTCTTT. Amino acids: CASSVVLRGEGTEAFF.

A remark on this clone: This CDR3 is also generated by other DNA sequences in the sample. The chain recombines TRBV19 with TRBJ1-5; 8 nucleotides align to TRBD1. The CDR3 covers 14 residues. V was pared by 5 bases and J by 6 bases, with 6 bases of the junction left unmatched. Germline V CDR1 and CDR2: LNHDA, SQIVND (reference sequence). CDR3 nucleotides: TGTGCCAGTAGTCCGGACAGGGTTGGTCAGCCCCAGCATTTT. The encoded protein is CASSPDRVGQPQHF.

The chain uses TRBV7-8 and TRBJ2-7; maybe TRBD1 (6 bases). The CDR3 contains 14 residues. Germline CDR1 reads SGHVS; CDR2 reads FQNEAQ. V was shortened by 5 bases and J by 1 base, with 12 bases between the two germline ends. CDR3 coding DNA: TGTGCCAGCAGCCGGTGGGACAAATCCTACGAGCAGTACTTC. It specifies CASSRWDKSYEQYF.

The gene calls are TRBV7-3 and TRBJ1-1; 7 bases fit TRBD1. J lost 5 bases, V lost 4 bases, and 4 bases had no gene match. Germline V gene data show CDR1 as SGHTA and CDR2 as FQGTGA. The CDR3 extends over 13 amino acids. The CDR3 reads CASSSIQGTEAFF. CDR3 in DNA: TGTGCCAGCAGCTCTATACAGGGGACTGAAGCTTTCTTT.